The TCR beta chain under discussion was sequenced for a study of CD8 T cells in ankylosing spondylitis. In regard to this clonotype: What it binds is unknown.

Broader study findings: Characteristic, it appeared, of ankylosing spondylitis blood was a TCR beta motif of fewer than 10 highly homologous variants. Significant enrichment of disease-linked clones was reportedly seen in matched ankylosing spondylitis synovial fluid. Peripheral blood samples showed relatively rare disease-linked clones, and these clones were CD8+. Earlier reports found some motif variants in synovial fluid and blood in reactive arthritis.

The authors made TCR beta libraries by quantitative 5'-RACE with molecular barcodes. TCRdb fed the 5' RACE reads into MiXCR, producing one record per CDR3 protein. This repertoire shows about 700,000 distinct CDR3 sequences, around 20% found once; its top ten account for about a fifth. V gave up 6 bases and J gave up 4 bases; unmatched junction bases: 10. CDR3 size: 15 residues. Germline lookup yields CDR1 SGHTA and CDR2 FQGNSA. The sequenced material came from blood, either unsorted or a sorted T cell fraction (not recorded which). This TCR derives from a male donor with ankylosing spondylitis. The V call is TRBV7-2, the J call TRBJ2-7; 9 nucleotides agree with TRBD1. The DNA for the CDR3 is TGTGCCAGCAGTCCCCCCGGGACAGGGCGTTACGAGCAGTACTTC. The encoded protein is CASSPPGTGRYEQYF.